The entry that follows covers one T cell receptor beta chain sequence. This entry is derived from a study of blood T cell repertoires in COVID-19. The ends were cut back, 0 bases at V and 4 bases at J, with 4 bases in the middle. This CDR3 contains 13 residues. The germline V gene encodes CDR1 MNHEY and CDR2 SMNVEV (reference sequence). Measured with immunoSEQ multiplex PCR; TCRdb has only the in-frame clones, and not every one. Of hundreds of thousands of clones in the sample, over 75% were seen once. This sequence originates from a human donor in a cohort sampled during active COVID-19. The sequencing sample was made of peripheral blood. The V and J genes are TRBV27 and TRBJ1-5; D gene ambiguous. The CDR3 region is CASSLSANQPQHF. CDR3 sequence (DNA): TGTGCCAGCAGTTTATCTGCGAATCAGCCCCAGCATTTT.